These 13 T cell receptor beta chains were sequenced from one sample in a study of CD8+CD57+ T cells in acquired aplastic anemia. TCR beta VDJ and CDR3 profiling used genomic DNA as template. TCRdb processed the reads anew with MiXCR; each CDR3 protein has one entry. Here the sample spans hundreds of thousands of distinct CDR3 sequences, 55% to 75% being singletons. Material for sequencing was sorted CD4+, CD8+, or CD8+CD57+ T cells (not recorded which) from PBMCs. The source is a human donor in good health, serving as a control.

This clonotype was seen at least ten times. CDR3 residues: CASSQDKRPLHF. As DNA, the CDR3 is TGCGCCAGCAGCCAAGATAAGCGGCCGCTCCACTTT. This sequence joins TRBV4-3 and TRBJ1-6; D not resolved. Germline V gene data show CDR1 as LGHNA and CDR2 as YSLEER. This CDR3 has 12 amino acids. Deletions cut 0 bases from V and 16 bases from J, with 10 bases between.

Comment on this clonotype: The junction departs from the called germline gene at one end, perhaps through a read error. V gene TRBV15 combines with J gene TRBJ2-7, with 11 positions matching TRBD1. CDR1 and CDR2 (germline): LNHNV, YYDKDF (reference sequence). This CDR3 region has 16 residues. CDR3 region: CAASSLAGQGAYEQYF. CDR3 DNA: TGTGCCGCCAGCAGCTTGGCGGGACAGGGGGCCTACGAGCAGTACTTC.

Remarks on this clonotype: The junction differs from germline at one of its ends, possibly a read error. This chain links TRBV13 with TRBJ1-1, with TRBD1 as a possible D gene (5 bases). Looked up from germline, CDR1 is PRHDT and CDR2 is FYEKMQ (reference sequence). The CDR3 extends over 17 amino acids. DNA for the CDR3: TGTGCCAGCAGCGTAGGAGGTAGGGGCTCTGGAAACACTGAAGCTTTCTTT. Amino acid sequence: CASSVGGRGSGNTEAFF.

The V call is TRBV2, the J call TRBJ1-2; D ambiguous. Germline V gene sequence: CDR1 SNHLY, CDR2 FYNNEI. V lost 6 bases to trimming and J lost 14 bases, with 16 bases between them. The CDR3 has 11 amino acids. CDR3 coding DNA: TGTGCCAGCAGGTTCGAAAGTGGCAATACCTTC. Translation gives CASRFESGNTF.

This clonotype has ten or more counts. The V and J genes are TRBV7-2 and TRBJ2-1, with D possibly being TRBD1 (6 bases). With 5 bases removed from V and 0 bases from J, the gap between germline ends came to 11 bases. Germline V gives CDR1 SGHTA, CDR2 FQGNSA. This CDR3 region has 15 residues. CDR3 in amino acids: CASSPQGPSYNEQFF. CDR3 DNA sequence: TGTGCCAGCAGCCCACAGGGCCCCTCCTACAATGAGCAGTTCTTC.

There are a few counts of this clonotype. This chain links TRBV10-3 with TRBJ2-7; tentative D call: TRBD2 (5 bases). Germline CDR1 reads ENHRY; CDR2 reads SYGVKD. The V end lost 7 bases, the J end lost 4 bases, and 14 bases lay between the germline ends. The length of the CDR3 is 13 residues. CDR3 bases: TGTGCCATCACCAGAGACGGACTTTACGAGCAGTACTTC. It yields the protein CAITRDGLYEQYF.

On this clonotype itself: A read error may account for a junction end that differs from germline. The genes are TRBV5-1 and TRBJ1-6; D is ambiguous. Per the germline V gene, CDR1 is SGHRS and CDR2 is YFSETQ. This CDR3 is 15 amino acids long. CDR3 sequence reads: CASSHHPIRRSPLHF. The DNA for the CDR3 is TGTGCCAGCAGCCACCACCCGATACGCAGGTCACCCCTCCACTTT.

A few counts support this clonotype. The V and J genes are TRBV30 and TRBJ2-3, with D possibly TRBD1 on 6 matching bases. Germline CDR1 and CDR2: GTSNPN and SVGIG (reference sequence). The CDR3 spans 14 residues. V lost 0 bases, J lost 5 bases, and 12 bases lay in between. The CDR3 protein is CAWSVNRAGDTQYF. The CDR3 bases are TGTGCCTGGAGTGTAAACAGGGCGGGAGATACGCAGTATTTT. Filled out from reference TRBV30 and TRBJ2-3, the complete variable domain reads SQTIHQWPATLVQPVGSPLSLECTVEGTSNPNLYWYRQAAGRGLQLLFYSVGIGQISSEVPQNLSASRPQDRQFILSSKKLLLSDSGFYLCAWSVNRAGDTQYFGPGTRLTVL.

V and J are TRBV2 and TRBJ1-2, with 8 bases lining up with TRBD1. The CDR3 has 12 residues. The trim removed 7 bases at V and 8 bases at J, leaving 6 bases unmatched. The germline V gene encodes CDR1 SNHLY and CDR2 FYNNEI. DNA for the CDR3: TGTGCCAGCAAAGGACAGGGCTACGGCTACACCTTC. It specifies CASKGQGYGYTF.

This clonotype has at least ten counts. V and J are TRBV5-1 and TRBJ1-3; tentative D call: TRBD1 (5 bases). V lost 0 bases and J 8 bases, leaving 18 bases between the germline ends. The CDR3 runs 16 residues. Per the germline V gene, CDR1 is SGHRS and CDR2 is YFSETQ. For the CDR3, the DNA is TGCGCCAGCAGCTTGGGCCCCACAGCGGGGCCAGACACCATATATTTT. It yields the protein CASSLGPTAGPDTIYF.

The chain joins TRBV7-7 to TRBJ2-7, with 10 positions matching TRBD1. This CDR3 has 16 residues. Trimming cost V 4 bases and J 3 bases; bases outside gene matches: 9. From germline, CDR1 is SSHAT and CDR2 FNYEAQ (reference sequence). The CDR3 DNA reads as TGTGCCAGCAGCTCGGGCGGGACAGGGGATGACTACGAGCAGTACTTC. It yields the protein CASSSGGTGDDYEQYF. The full variable domain, rest sourced from reference TRBV7-7 and TRBJ2-7, is GAGVSQSPRYKVTKRGQDVTLRCDPISSHATLYWYQQALGQGPEFLTYFNYEAQPDKSGLPSDRFSAERPEGSISTLTIQRTEQRDSAMYRCASSSGGTGDDYEQYFGPGTRLTVT.

This rearrangement joins TRBV20-1 to TRBJ2-7, with TRBD1 matching 9 bases. Germline CDR1 is DFQATT and CDR2 is SNEGSKA (reference sequence). This CDR3 has 14 amino acids. V dropped 3 bases and J dropped 3; count of bases not matched to a gene: 6. The DNA of the CDR3 is TGCAGTGCTAGGACAGGGGGGACCTGCTACGAGCAGTACTTC. Amino acids: CSARTGGTCYEQYF.

The CDR3 nucleotides are TGTGCCAGCAGCTCTAGCGGGGGGAGAAGTGAGCAGTTCTTC. Protein sequence: CASSSSGGRSEQFF. The V gene is TRBV7-9, the J gene TRBJ2-1; 11 bases are shared with TRBD2. The CDR3 is made up of 14 amino acids. V trimming: 4 bases; J trimming: 9 bases; junction bases outside the gene matches: 5. Per germline, CDR1 SEHNR and CDR2 FQNEAQ (reference sequence).